Here is one T cell receptor beta chain with its context. This clonotype was seen at least ten times. No cognate antigen has been identified for it. No base-level quality is on record; no much larger clone is a single base apart. Amplification of TCR beta CDR3 regions was carried out from RNA transcripts. The TCR CDR3 was subjected to a first round of RT-PCR using the HTBI primer set and the Qiagen OneStep RT-PCR kit. The libraries were constructed in a second round of multiplex PCR and then size-selected and purified. Libraries were sequenced paired-end with 100 bp reads on an Illumina HiSeq2000. On the study's bioinformatics: SOAPnuke was used to process the raw data, throwing out any read that contained adapters or uncalled bases, had a mean Phred below 15, or lacked an exact constant-primer or identifier match. High-quality paired reads were merged using COPE v1.2.5, and each unique nucleotide sequence was defined as a clonotype. MiTCR v1.1 was used to align clonotypes to the IMGT TRBV, TRBD and TRBJ reference segments. The analysis was restricted to V-J combinations with a frequency above 0.0001, which together covered around 99% of the repertoires. The TCS score was defined as the ratio of F50 (clonal expansion) to E x V (chaos), calculated using BLOSUM62-based TCRdist between CDR3 peptides within each V-J. Welch's t-statistics and random forest reduced roughly 530 V-J features to about 12, which were used in a naive Bayes classifier (R e1071). The public reads were run again by TCRdb, first through fastp at Q25 and then through MiXCR, and only productive beta chains were kept. Entries are consolidated by CDR3 protein sequence, retaining the most common genes and DNA. Here the V and J calls rest on TCRdb's processing, not on the authors' analysis. For this sample the table gives some 440,000 distinct CDR3 sequences, of which 15% to 19% were detected only once. 7.5% to 9% of the sample rests with the top ten.

From the cysteine up to the phenylalanine, the CDR3 has a length of 14 residues. Of all the DNA, just the CDR3 is kept, 42 bases in frame from base 1. V is reduced by 5 bases and J by 5 bases, leaving a spacing of 15 bases between them. CDR1 SNHLY and CDR2 FYNNEI were looked up in the germline V gene. A patient counted as having stable Graves' hyperthyroidism if no progression to ophthalmopathy occurred over 18 months of follow-up. The hyperthyroidism patients were between 18 and 65 years old and newly diagnosed, with a disease duration of less than 2 months. The study excluded patients with uncontrolled infections, other autoimmune diseases, pregnancy or lactation. Diagnoses were established on the basis of clinical symptoms, serum thyroxine and TRAb, thyroid ultrasound, and orbital computed tomography. PBMCs were isolated from roughly 10 ml of fresh peripheral blood by Ficoll-Paque density gradient centrifugation. Trizol reagent was used to extract total RNA, and RNA quality was then checked on an Agilent 2100 Bioanalyzer.

The sample originates from a study of T cells in Graves' hyperthyroidism and ophthalmopathy (dated by TCRdb to the late 2010s). Broadly, across the study: Peripheral blood samples were taken at the time of initial diagnosis, prior to any treatment. To identify TCR V-J signatures that set the groups apart, the researchers used a discovery cohort of about a hundred patients, made up of 40 to 45 with Graves' ophthalmopathy and 57 with stable Graves' hyperthyroidism. Prospective prediction of ophthalmopathy was tested in an independent validation cohort consisting of 18 hyperthyroidism patients and some 16 patients who later progressed to ophthalmopathy. The 100 or so discovery patients were randomly divided into training and test sets at a 7:3 ratio. The study also compared thyroid tissue and blood T-cell repertoires from more than 5 Graves' hyperthyroidism patients. After blood sampling, hyperthyroidism patients were treated with methimazole at a starting dose of 30 mg daily, and ophthalmopathy patients were treated with high-dose intravenous methylprednisolone. The paper reports TCR Vbeta CDR3 sequencing of some 140 peripheral blood samples: 43 ophthalmopathy, approximately 74 hyperthyroidism and roughly 17 progressor patients. Overall study outcomes, separate from this receptor: A 13 V-J signature model separated ophthalmopathy from stable hyperthyroidism, with around 88% sensitivity and 81.08% specificity in cross-validation and 80%/75% in testing. Most expanded thyroid clonotypes (frequency above 0.001) were also detected in blood, a finding suggesting that blood repertoires may reflect thyroid immune responses. During validation, the model predicted progression to ophthalmopathy a median of about 6.3 months ahead of onset, with 70.59% sensitivity and less than 85% specificity. Sample size was not statistically predetermined, and blinding of investigators to group allocation was not performed.

The rearranged segments are TRBV2 and TRBJ1-1, and possibly TRBD1, on 6 matching bases. This TCR was recovered from a woman under 30 with Graves' hyperthyroidism. The source material was blood. The bases are TGTGCCAGCAGTCCGGGACACACCACGACTGAAGCTTTCTTT. Its protein reads: CASSPGHTTTEAFF. Full variable domain (CDR3 extended with the reference TRBV2 and TRBJ1-1 proteins): EPEVTQTPSHQVTQMGQEVILRCVPISNHLYFYWYRQILGQKVEFLVSFYNNEISEKSEIFDDQFSVERPDGSNFTLKIRSTKLEDSAMYFCASSPGHTTTEAFFGQGTRLTVV.